This T cell receptor beta chain was retrieved from a study of monozygotic twins with inflammatory bowel disease. CDR3 size: 15 residues. Across eight separate reactions for each sample, cDNA was made. The cDNA of both the TCRalpha and TCRbeta chains was subjected to two nested PCRs of approximately 16 and 9 cycles. One entry per CDR3 protein, without DNA, is what TCRdb gives after re-calling the 5' RACE reads. The data show approximately 380,000 distinct CDR3 sequences, and the top ten clones hold 2.5% to 3%. After skipping T cell sorting, the authors isolated total RNA from whole blood. This chain links TRBV12-3 or TRBV12-4 with TRBJ2-2; absent DNA, TCRdb's TRBD2 call cannot be checked. This clonotype was obtained from a human donor with ulcerative colitis or Crohn's disease, or a healthy co-twin of an affected twin (not recorded which). Sequenced: blood. Here the CDR3 reads CASTGLAGNTGELFF.